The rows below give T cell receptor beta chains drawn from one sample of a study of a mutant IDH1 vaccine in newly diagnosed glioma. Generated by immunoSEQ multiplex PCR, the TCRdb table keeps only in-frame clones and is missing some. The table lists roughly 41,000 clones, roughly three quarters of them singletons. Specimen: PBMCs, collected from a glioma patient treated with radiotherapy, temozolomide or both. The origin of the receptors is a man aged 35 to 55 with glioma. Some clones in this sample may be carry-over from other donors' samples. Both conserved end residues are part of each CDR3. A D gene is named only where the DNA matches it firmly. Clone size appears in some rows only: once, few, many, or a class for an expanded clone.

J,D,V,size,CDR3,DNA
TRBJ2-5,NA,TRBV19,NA,CASSVRRGSQETQYF,TGTGCCAGTAGTGTCCGACGGGGAAGCCAAGAGACCCAGTACTTC
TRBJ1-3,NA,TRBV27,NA,CASSLKINGNTIYF,TGTGCCAGCAGTTTGAAGATTAATGGAAACACCATATATTTT
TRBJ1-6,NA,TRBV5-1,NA,CASSLDRVGNSPLHF,TGCGCCAGCAGCTTGGACAGGGTAGGAAATTCACCCCTCCACTTT
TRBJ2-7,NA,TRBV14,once,CASSPGYGEQYF,TGTGCCAGCAGCCCCGGTTATGGGGAGCAGTACTTC
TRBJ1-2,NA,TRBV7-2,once,CASSPGRVVGYTF,TGTGCCAGCAGCCCTGGACGGGTAGTCGGCTACACCTTC
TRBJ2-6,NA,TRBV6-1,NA,CASSATGGGLFGANVLTF,TGTGCCAGCAGTGCCACCGGGGGAGGTCTGTTCGGGGCCAACGTCCTGACTTTC
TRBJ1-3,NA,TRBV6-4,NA,CASSRTVGNTIYF,TGTGCCAGCTCACGGACCGTAGGAAACACCATATATTTT
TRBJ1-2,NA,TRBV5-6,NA,CASSFGTYGYTF,TGTGCCAGCAGCTTTGGGACCTATGGCTACACCTTC
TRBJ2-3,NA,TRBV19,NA,CASSTRTPDTQYF,TGTGCCAGTAGTACCCGTACCCCAGATACGCAGTATTTT
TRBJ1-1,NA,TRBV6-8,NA,CASSYRGRVVNTEAFF,TGTGCCAGCAGTTACCGGGGCAGGGTTGTGAACACTGAAGCTTTCTTT
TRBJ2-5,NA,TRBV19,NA,CASSIRETQYF,TGTGCCAGTAGTATTCGAGAGACCCAGTACTTC
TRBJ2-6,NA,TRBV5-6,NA,CASSLAWASSGANVLTF,TGTGCCAGCAGCTTGGCATGGGCTAGCTCTGGGGCCAACGTCCTGACTTTC
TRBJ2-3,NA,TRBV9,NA,CASSRVNTQYF,TGTGCCAGCAGCAGGGTAAATACGCAGTATTTT
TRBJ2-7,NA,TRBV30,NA,CARTEPYSYEQYF,TGTGCCCGGACAGAACCCTATTCCTACGAGCAGTACTTC
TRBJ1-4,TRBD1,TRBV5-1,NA,CASSLADRGPYEKLFF,TGCGCCAGCAGCTTGGCCGACAGGGGGCCTTATGAAAAACTGTTTTTT
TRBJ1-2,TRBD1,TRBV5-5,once,CASSSLTSGGRGYTF,TGTGCCAGCAGCTCACTAACTTCAGGGGGCAGAGGCTACACCTTC
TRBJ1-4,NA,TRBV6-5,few,CASSPNRAEKLFF,TGTGCCAGCAGTCCAAACAGGGCTGAAAAACTGTTTTTT
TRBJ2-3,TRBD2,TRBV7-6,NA,CASSSTLAATDTQYF,TGTGCCAGCAGCTCTACTCTAGCGGCCACAGATACGCAGTATTTT
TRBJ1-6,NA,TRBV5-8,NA,CASSLGPNSPLHF,TGTGCCAGCAGCTTGGGACCTAATTCACCCCTCCACTTT
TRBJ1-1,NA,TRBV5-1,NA,CASSLAGMRTEAFF,TGCGCCAGCAGCTTGGCAGGGATGAGGACTGAAGCTTTCTTT
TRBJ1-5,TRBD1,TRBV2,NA,CASSRDRGYQPQHF,TGTGCCAGCAGCCGGGACAGGGGATACCAGCCCCAGCATTTT
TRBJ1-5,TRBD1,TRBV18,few,CASSQNRGLGQPQHF,TGTGCCAGCTCACAGAACAGGGGGCTTGGTCAGCCCCAGCATTTT
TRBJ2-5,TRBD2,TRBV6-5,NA,CASTERGQETQYF,TGTGCCAGCACCGAGCGGGGGCAAGAGACCCAGTACTTC
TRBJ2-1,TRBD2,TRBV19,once,CASSALAGIYVEQFF,TGTGCCAGTAGTGCCCTAGCGGGGATTTACGTTGAGCAGTTCTTC
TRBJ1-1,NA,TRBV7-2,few,CASSPSMTAFF,TGTGCCAGCAGTCCTTCGATGACTGCTTTCTTT
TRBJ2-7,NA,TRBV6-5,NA,CASSYSGRSYEQYF,TGTGCCAGCAGTTACAGTGGGCGGAGCTACGAGCAGTACTTC
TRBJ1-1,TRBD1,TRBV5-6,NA,CASSWGGGGGKNTEAFF,TGTGCCAGCAGCTGGGGAGGAGGGGGCGGGAAGAACACTGAAGCTTTCTTT
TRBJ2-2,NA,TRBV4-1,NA,CASSQVIGELFF,TGCGCCAGCAGCCAAGTCATCGGGGAGCTGTTTTTT
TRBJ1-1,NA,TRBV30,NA,CAWSQPGTMNTEAFF,TGTGCCTGGAGTCAGCCGGGCACTATGAACACTGAAGCTTTCTTT
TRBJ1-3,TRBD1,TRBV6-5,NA,CASSSQGARGNTIYF,TGTGCCAGCAGTTCTCAGGGGGCGCGGGGAAACACCATATATTTT
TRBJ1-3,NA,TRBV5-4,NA,CASSVNSGNTIYF,TGTGCCAGCAGCGTGAATTCTGGAAACACCATATATTTT
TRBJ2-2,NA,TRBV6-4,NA,CALRGNSGTGELFF,TGTGCCCTGAGGGGAAATAGCGGCACCGGGGAGCTGTTTTTT
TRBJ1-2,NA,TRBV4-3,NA,CASSQDIGTYGYTF,TGCGCCAGCAGCCAAGATATAGGGACCTATGGCTACACCTTC
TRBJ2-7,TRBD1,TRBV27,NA,CASSLTLTGVSYEQYF,TGTGCCAGCAGTTTAACACTGACAGGGGTTTCCTACGAGCAGTACTTC
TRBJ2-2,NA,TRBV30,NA,CAWSVGQSNTGELFF,TGTGCCTGGAGTGTTGGACAGTCGAACACCGGGGAGCTGTTTTTT
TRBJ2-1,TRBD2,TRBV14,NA,CASSPSGGLYNEQFF,TGTGCCAGCAGCCCGAGCGGGGGACTTTACAATGAGCAGTTCTTC
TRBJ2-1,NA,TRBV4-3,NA,CASSQELGREQFF,TGCGCCAGCAGCCAAGAACTGGGGAGGGAGCAGTTCTTC